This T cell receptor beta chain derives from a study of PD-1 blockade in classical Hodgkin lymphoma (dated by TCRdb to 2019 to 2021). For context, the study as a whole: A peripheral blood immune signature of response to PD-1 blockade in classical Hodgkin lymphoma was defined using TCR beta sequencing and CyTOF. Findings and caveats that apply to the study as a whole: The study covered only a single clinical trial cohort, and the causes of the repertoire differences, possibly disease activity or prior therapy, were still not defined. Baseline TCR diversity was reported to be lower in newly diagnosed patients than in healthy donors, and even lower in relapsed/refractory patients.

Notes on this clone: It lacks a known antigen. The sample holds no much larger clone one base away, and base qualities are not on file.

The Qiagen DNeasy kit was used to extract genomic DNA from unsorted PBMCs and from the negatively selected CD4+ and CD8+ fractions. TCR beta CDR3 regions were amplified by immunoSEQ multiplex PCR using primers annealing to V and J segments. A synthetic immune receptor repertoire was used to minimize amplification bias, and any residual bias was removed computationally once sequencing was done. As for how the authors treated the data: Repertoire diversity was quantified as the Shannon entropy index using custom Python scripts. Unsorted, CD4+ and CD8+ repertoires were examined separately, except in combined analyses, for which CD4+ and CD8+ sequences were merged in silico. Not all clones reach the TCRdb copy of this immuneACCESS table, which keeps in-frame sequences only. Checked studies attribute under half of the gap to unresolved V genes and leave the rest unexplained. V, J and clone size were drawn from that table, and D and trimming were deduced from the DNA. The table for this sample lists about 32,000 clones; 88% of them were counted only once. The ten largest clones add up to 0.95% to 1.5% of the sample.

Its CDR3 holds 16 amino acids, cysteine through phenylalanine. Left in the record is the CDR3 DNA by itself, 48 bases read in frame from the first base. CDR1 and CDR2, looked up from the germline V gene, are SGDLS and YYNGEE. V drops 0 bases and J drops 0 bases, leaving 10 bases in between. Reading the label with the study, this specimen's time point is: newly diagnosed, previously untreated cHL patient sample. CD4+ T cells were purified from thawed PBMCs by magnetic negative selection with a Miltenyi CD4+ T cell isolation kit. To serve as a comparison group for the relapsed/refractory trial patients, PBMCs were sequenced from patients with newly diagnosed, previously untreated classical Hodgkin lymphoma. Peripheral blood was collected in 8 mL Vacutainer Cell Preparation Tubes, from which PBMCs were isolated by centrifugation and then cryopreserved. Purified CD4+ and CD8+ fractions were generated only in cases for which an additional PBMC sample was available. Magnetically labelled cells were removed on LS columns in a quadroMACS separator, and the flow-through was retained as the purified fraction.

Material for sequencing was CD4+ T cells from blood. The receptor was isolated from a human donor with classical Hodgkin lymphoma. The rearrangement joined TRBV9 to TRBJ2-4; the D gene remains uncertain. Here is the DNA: TGTGCCAGCAGCGTAGAGGCCGCAGGAGCCAAAAACATTCAGTACTTC. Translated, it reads CASSVEAAGAKNIQYF.